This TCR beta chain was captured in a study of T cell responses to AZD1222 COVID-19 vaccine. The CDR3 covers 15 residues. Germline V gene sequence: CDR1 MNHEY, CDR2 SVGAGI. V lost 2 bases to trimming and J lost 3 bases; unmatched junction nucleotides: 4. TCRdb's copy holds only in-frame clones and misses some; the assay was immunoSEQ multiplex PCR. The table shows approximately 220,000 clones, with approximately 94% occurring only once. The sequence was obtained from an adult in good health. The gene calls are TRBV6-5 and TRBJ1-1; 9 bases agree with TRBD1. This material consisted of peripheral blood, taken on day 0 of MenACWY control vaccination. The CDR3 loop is CASSYGDRGDTEAFF. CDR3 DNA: TGTGCCAGCAGTTACGGAGACAGGGGGGACACTGAAGCTTTCTTT.